This T cell receptor (beta chain) derives from a study of T cells in Graves' hyperthyroidism and ophthalmopathy. Findings of the study overall: Clonotypes that were expanded in thyroid above 0.001 mostly appeared in blood too. The model's output predicted ophthalmopathy at a median of 6.5 months prior to onset.

Per the germline V gene, CDR1 is SGHRS and CDR2 is YFSETQ. CDR3 length: 16 residues. V lost 0 bases to trimming and J lost 4 bases; unmatched junction nucleotides: 5. This clonotype was counted at least ten times. Its specificity is unknown. Researchers took RNA transcripts and amplified the TCR beta CDR3 regions from them. The primer set for the first-round RT-PCR of the TCR CDR3 was HTBI. Each CDR3 protein is one row after TCRdb ran MiXCR on the multiplex PCR reads. Of 650,000 to 700,000 distinct CDR3 sequences listed, 17% were seen once; the top ten hold around a sixth. Material for sequencing was blood. This clonotype was obtained from a man between 50 and 59 years old with Graves' hyperthyroidism. The chain recombines TRBV5-1 with TRBJ2-1; 9 bases agree with TRBD2. The CDR3 region is CASSLAVSGGYNEQFF. CDR3 nucleotide sequence: TGCGCCAGCAGCTTGGCCGTTAGCGGGGGTTACAATGAGCAGTTCTTC.